The source of this T cell receptor beta chain is a study of T cell responses to AZD1222 COVID-19 vaccine. The table came from immunoSEQ multiplex PCR; TCRdb's copy has only in-frame clones and leaves some out. The sample consists of 65,000 to 90,000 clones, roughly nine tenths of them appearing once. V lost 0 bases to trimming and J lost 6 bases, with 8 bases between them. CDR3 length: 14 amino acids. CDR1 and CDR2 from the germline V gene are LGHNA and YSLEER. V gene TRBV4-3 combines with J gene TRBJ2-2, with D hard to call. The TCR was taken from an adult who received the AZD1222 COVID-19 vaccine. The starting material was peripheral blood, obtained 28 days after the second AZD1222 dose. CDR3: CASSQDARPGELFF. The CDR3 DNA reads TGCGCCAGCAGCCAAGACGCGAGGCCCGGGGAGCTGTTTTTT.